Listed below are T cell receptor beta chains from one sample, sequenced in a study of blood T cell repertoires in COVID-19. Produced via immunoSEQ multiplex PCR; TCRdb's table is partial and in-frame only. The sample carries 650,000 to 800,000 clones, around 89% recorded once. The sequenced material came from peripheral blood. These receptors originate from a woman younger than 30 with acute or convalescent COVID-19. CDR3s include the opening cysteine and the closing phenylalanine or tryptophan.

v_call	cdr3_length	j_call	cdr3_aa
TRBV11-2	16	TRBJ2-7	CASSLRLWTETGEKYF
TRBV29-1	14	TRBJ1-2	CSVRGQGANYGYTF
TRBV29-1	12	TRBJ1-1	CSVAGGIGEAFF
TRBV19	13	TRBJ1-1	CAMTADRGTEAFF
TRBV5-1	15	TRBJ1-2	CASSLAPGQEYGYTF
TRBV7-2	15	TRBJ2-1	CASSFLAGTYNEQFF
TRBV5-1	13	TRBJ2-3	CATGRGGTDTQYF
TRBV2	13	TRBJ2-5	CASSERGGETQYF
TRBV4-3	18	TRBJ1-5	CASSQDPAGQGENQPQHF
TRBV30	13	TRBJ2-3	CALGQTSTDTQYF
TRBV19	14	TRBJ1-2	CASSTRQGNYGYTF
TRBV6-1	12	TRBJ2-1	CASSELRGEQFF
TRBV3-1/TRBV3-2	14	TRBJ1-6	CASSPRVDAEPLHF
TRBV7-2	15	TRBJ1-5	CASSPEFFSRQPQHF
TRBV30	16	TRBJ1-6	CAWSPLRQGENSPLHF
TRBV5-1	12	TRBJ1-2	CASGGGVSGYTF
TRBV3-1/TRBV3-2	14	TRBJ1-6	CASSQVTGNSPLHF
TRBV29-1	13	TRBJ2-7	CSVGSGQTREQYF
TRBV3-1/TRBV3-2	13	TRBJ2-7	CASSHGSPYEQYF
TRBV2	15	TRBJ2-7	CASREESATTGEQYF
TRBV7-3	17	TRBJ2-7	CASSLATEGDLPYEQYF
TRBV9	17	TRBJ2-1	CASSVGRWRPSYNEQFF
TRBV19	17	TRBJ2-3	CASSPRRLAGSTDTQYF
TRBV25-1	15	TRBJ2-1	CASSEPPPGTREGFF
TRBV30	11	TRBJ1-1	CASAGGVRAFF
TRBV11-2	15	TRBJ1-4	CASSPGGTLWKKLFF
TRBV7-2	14	TRBJ1-1	CASSLLGQNTEAFF
TRBV14	17	TRBJ1-5	CASIPIVVGRSNQPQHF
TRBV5-8	17	TRBJ1-5	CASSLAQGWMSNQPQHF
TRBV7-9	16	TRBJ1-3	CASSFYPGQWKDTIYF